This TCR beta chain is from a study of T cells in Graves' hyperthyroidism and ophthalmopathy. Background on the study: Before any treatment, at initial diagnosis, peripheral blood was collected.

General observations from the study: Peripheral blood also featured most of the thyroid clonotypes expanded above 0.001.

V lost 5 bases, J lost 6 bases, and 13 bases stayed unmatched. CDR1 is MNHEY, CDR2 SVGEGT, per germline. The CDR3 covers 17 residues. RNA transcripts served as the template for amplifying TCR beta CDR3 regions. First-round RT-PCR with HTBI primers amplified the TCR CDR3 region. TCRdb independently ran MiXCR on the multiplex PCR reads; one entry per CDR3 protein. The sample holds approximately 210,000 distinct CDR3 sequences; 17% are singletons and the top ten take roughly 53%. Concerning this clonotype: Antigen: not known. Since a much larger clone is just one base distant, this may be a read error.

The rearrangement joins TRBV6-2 or TRBV6-3 to TRBJ2-1, with TRBD1 matching over 10 bases. The sequence was collected from a man aged 45 to 65 with Graves' hyperthyroidism. Specimen: blood. The CDR3 region is CASSDTTGTGVLNEQFF. The CDR3 DNA is TGTGCCAGCAGTGACACCACCGGGACAGGGGTCCTCAATGAGCAGTTCTTC.